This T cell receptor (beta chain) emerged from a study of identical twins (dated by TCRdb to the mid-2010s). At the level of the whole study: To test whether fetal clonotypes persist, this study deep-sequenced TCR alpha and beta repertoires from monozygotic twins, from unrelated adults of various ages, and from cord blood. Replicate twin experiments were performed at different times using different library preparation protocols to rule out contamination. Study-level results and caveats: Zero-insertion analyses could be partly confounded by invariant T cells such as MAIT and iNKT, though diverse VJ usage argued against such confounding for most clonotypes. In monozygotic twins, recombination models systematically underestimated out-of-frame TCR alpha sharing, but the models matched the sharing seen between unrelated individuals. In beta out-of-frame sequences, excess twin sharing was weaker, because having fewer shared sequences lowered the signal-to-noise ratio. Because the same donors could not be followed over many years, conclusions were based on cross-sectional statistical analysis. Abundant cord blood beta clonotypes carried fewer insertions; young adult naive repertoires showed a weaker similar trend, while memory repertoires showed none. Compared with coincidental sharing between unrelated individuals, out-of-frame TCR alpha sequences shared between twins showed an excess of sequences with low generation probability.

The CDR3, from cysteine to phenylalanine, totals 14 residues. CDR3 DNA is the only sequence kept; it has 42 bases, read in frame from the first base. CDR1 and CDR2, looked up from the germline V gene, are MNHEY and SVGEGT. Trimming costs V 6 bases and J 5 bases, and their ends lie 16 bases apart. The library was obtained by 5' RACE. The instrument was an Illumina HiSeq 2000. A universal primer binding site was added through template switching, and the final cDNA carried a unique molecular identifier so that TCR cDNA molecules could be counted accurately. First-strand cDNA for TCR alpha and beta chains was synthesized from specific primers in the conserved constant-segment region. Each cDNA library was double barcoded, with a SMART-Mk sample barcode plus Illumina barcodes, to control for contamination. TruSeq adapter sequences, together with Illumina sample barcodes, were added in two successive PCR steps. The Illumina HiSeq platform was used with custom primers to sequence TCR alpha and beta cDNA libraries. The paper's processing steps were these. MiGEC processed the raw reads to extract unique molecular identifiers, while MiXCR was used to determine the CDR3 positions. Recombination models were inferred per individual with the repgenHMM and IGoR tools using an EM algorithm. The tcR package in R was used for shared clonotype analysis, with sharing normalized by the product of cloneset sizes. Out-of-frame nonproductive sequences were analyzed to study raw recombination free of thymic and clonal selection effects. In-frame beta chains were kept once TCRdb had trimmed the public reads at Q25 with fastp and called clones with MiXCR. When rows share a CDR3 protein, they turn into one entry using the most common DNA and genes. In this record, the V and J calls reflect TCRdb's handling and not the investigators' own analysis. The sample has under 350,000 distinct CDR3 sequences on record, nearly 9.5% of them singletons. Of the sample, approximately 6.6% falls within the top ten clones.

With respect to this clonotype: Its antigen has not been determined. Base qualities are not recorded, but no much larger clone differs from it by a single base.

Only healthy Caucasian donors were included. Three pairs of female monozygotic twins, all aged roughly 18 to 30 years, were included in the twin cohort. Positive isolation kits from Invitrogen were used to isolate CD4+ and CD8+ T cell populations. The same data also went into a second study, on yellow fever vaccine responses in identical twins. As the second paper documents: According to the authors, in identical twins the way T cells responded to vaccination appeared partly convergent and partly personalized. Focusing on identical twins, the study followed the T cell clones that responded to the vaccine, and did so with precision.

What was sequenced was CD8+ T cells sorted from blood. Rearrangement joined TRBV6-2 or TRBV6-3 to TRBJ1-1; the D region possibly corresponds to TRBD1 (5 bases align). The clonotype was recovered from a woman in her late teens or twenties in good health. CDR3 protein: CASRKRGERTEAFF. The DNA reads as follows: TGTGCCAGCAGAAAACGGGGCGAGCGGACTGAAGCTTTCTTT.